Sequencing of this TCR beta chain was carried out in a study of T cells after yellow fever vaccination. TCRdb ran MiXCR on the 5' RACE reads and lists one entry per CDR3 protein. The top ten clones hold around 19% of a sample with under 400,000 distinct CDR3 sequences, 11% of them seen once. This TCR derives from a man younger than 35 who received the YFV17D yellow fever vaccine. Source: PBMCs, taken on the day of the first yellow fever vaccination.

Here the CDR3 DNA reads TGTGCCACCAGTGATTCTGACAGGGAGACCATATATTTT. Protein sequence: CATSDSDRETIYF. The chain carries TRBV24-1 and TRBJ1-3; 7 nucleotides line up with TRBD1. V shed 2 bases, J shed 10 bases, and the junction held 4 bases outside the gene matches. This CDR3 has 13 residues. Germline CDR1 KGHDR, CDR2 SFDVKD.